Below, 14 T cell receptor beta chains from the same sample are listed, as sequenced in a study of OX40 agonist ivuxolimab in advanced cancers. TCRdb's table, derived via immunoSEQ multiplex PCR, lists solely in-frame clones and lacks some. The repertoire holds fewer than 50,000 clones, with approximately 79% as singletons. This material consisted of CD4+ or CD8+ T cells sorted from blood, taken in a trial of the OX40 agonist ivuxolimab. The receptors here all came from an adult with an advanced solid tumor such as melanoma, head and neck, liver or kidney cancer.

The chain recombines TRBV27 with TRBJ2-1, with 8 bases identical to TRBD2. This CDR3 region has 14 residues. V shed 10 bases and J 8 bases; nucleotides not matched to a gene: 13. Germline assignment: CDR1 MNHEY and CDR2 SMNVEV (reference sequence). For the CDR3, the DNA is TGTGCCACGACACGCATAGCGGGGAAGGATGAGCAGTTCTTC. It yields the protein CATTRIAGKDEQFF.

V is TRBV5-7 and J is TRBJ2-2, with TRBD2 matching 11 bases. TRBV5-7 is annotated as an ORF whose role is uncertain. The CDR3 extends over 15 amino acids. The junction had 0 bases not matched to a gene; V was cut back by 2 bases and J by 3 bases. The CDR3 DNA reads TGTGCCAGCAGCTTACTAGCGGGAGACACCGGGGAGCTGTTTTTT. This codes for CASSLLAGDTGELFF.

V usage is TRBV7-9 and J usage is TRBJ1-1; D is uncertain. CDR3 length equals 15 residues. V was cut by 0 bases and J by 5 bases, with 13 bases left in between. Germline V CDR1 and CDR2: SEHNR, FQNEAQ (reference sequence). The CDR3 DNA is TGTGCCAGCAGCTTAGCCGGCAGCGAAGGGACTGAAGCTTTCTTT. Residues: CASSLAGSEGTEAFF.

The chain links TRBV18 to TRBJ2-5; TRBD1 matches at 7 bases. The CDR3 spans 14 residues. CDR1 is KGHSH, CDR2 LQKENI, per germline. Trimming at V came to 4 bases and at J to 3 bases, leaving 5 bases not matched to a gene. Here the CDR3 DNA reads TGTGCCAGCTCACACGGGACAGTGGAAGAGACCCAGTACTTC. Protein product: CASSHGTVEETQYF.

The chain has TRBV19 and TRBJ1-1, with 9 bases matching TRBD1. V was clipped by 6 bases and J by 4 bases; unmatched bases: 12. This CDR3 comprises 16 residues. Per germline, CDR1 LNHDA and CDR2 SQIVND (reference sequence). CDR3 protein: CASRDYRDRAGTEAFF. The CDR3 DNA follows: TGTGCCAGTAGGGACTACCGGGACAGGGCGGGCACTGAAGCTTTCTTT.

The V and J genes are TRBV7-8 and TRBJ2-5, with D maybe TRBD2 (5 bases). The J call may be mistaken, given a closer DNA end match to TRBJ2-7. The germline V gene has CDR1 SGHVS and CDR2 FQNEAQ. CDR3 size: 15 residues. The CDR3 reads CASSAPQRSSYEQYF. CDR3 nucleotide sequence: TGTGCCAGCAGCGCCCCCCAGCGGAGCTCCTACGAGCAGTACTTC.

J is TRBJ2-7 and V is TRBV6-6; D uncertain. V lost 6 bases and J 3 bases, leaving 9 bases between the germline ends. CDR1 is MNHNY and CDR2 is SVGAGI in the germline V gene (reference sequence). The CDR3 length is 12 residues. The DNA of the CDR3 is TGTGCCAGCAGCCGAACAGTCTACGAGCAGTACTTC. Translated: CASSRTVYEQYF.

By frequency in the sample, this clone is medium-sized. The chain has TRBV10-2 and TRBJ1-6; D call uncertain. Germline V gene sequence: CDR1 WSHSY, CDR2 SAAADI. V was trimmed by 6 bases and J by 7 bases, leaving 10 bases between them. This CDR3 region has 13 residues. The CDR3 nucleotides are TGCGCCAGCAGGGCTCTACAGAATTCACCCCTCCACTTT. This gives the protein CASRALQNSPLHF.

The CDR3 spells CASSPGQGAHNEQFF. The CDR3 nucleotides read TGTGCCAGCAGCCCCGGACAGGGGGCCCACAATGAGCAGTTCTTC. The chain employs TRBV7-7 and TRBJ2-1; 11 bases map to TRBD1. V lost 5 bases, J lost 5 bases, and 5 bases stayed unmatched. This CDR3 region has 15 residues. Germline V gene sequence: CDR1 SSHAT, CDR2 FNYEAQ (reference sequence).

The chain joins TRBV29-1 to TRBJ2-5, with a tentative D call TRBD1 (6 bases). V was cut by 6 bases and J by 0 bases, with 11 bases left in between. CDR1 is SQVTM, CDR2 ANQGSEA, per germline. The CDR3 consists of 13 residues. In nucleotides, the CDR3 is TGCAGCGTGAGAGGACAGTACCAAGAGACCCAGTACTTC. It translates to CSVRGQYQETQYF.

This rearrangement joins TRBV18 to TRBJ2-1, with 7 bases that match TRBD1. The germline V gene encodes CDR1 KGHSH and CDR2 LQKENI. The CDR3 loop spans 14 amino acids. V shed 2 bases, J shed 4 bases, and the junction held 2 bases outside the gene matches. Written as DNA, the CDR3 is TGTGCCAGCTCACCAGGCAGGGGGTACAATGAGCAGTTCTTC. Protein product: CASSPGRGYNEQFF.

The CDR3 sequence: CATSRDLGQGAFVGTEAFF. The DNA of the CDR3 is TGTGCCACCAGCAGAGATTTAGGACAGGGGGCATTTGTCGGTACTGAAGCTTTCTTT. The gene calls are TRBV15 and TRBJ1-1, with TRBD1 matching over 11 bases. The germline V gene has CDR1 LNHNV and CDR2 YYDKDF (reference sequence). With V trimmed by 0 bases and J by 5 bases, 14 bases remained unmatched. The CDR3 covers 19 residues.

The sample holds one count of this clone. The DNA for the CDR3 is TGCGCCAGCAGCCTAGACGGGAATTCCTACAATGAGCAGTTCTTC. It translates to CASSLDGNSYNEQFF. J is TRBJ2-1 and V is TRBV5-1, with D possibly TRBD2 on 5 matching bases. In germline, CDR1 is SGHRS, CDR2 YFSETQ. CDR3 length: 15 amino acids. V was clipped by 4 bases and J by 1 base, with 12 bases between them. The variable domain in full, with the rest retrieved from reference TRBV5-1 and TRBJ2-1, is KAGVTQTPRYLIKTRGQQVTLSCSPISGHRSVSWYQQTPGQGLQFLFEYFSETQRNKGNFPGRFSGRQFSNSRSEMNVSTLELGDSALYLCASSLDGNSYNEQFFGPGTRLTVL.

This clone was detected a few times. The J gene is TRBJ1-4, the V gene TRBV30; 7 nucleotides line up with TRBD1. Germline trimming cut 6 bases from V and 7 bases from J; bases unmatched to any gene: 17. The CDR3 spans 16 residues. Germline assignment: CDR1 GTSNPN and CDR2 SVGIG (reference sequence). In DNA form, the CDR3 reads TGTGCCTGCGACAAAAAACAGGGGAGGGGTACTGAAAAACTGTTTTTT. Translating gives CACDKKQGRGTEKLFF.